The clone carrying this T cell receptor (beta chain) has at least ten counts. The antigen remains unidentified. Patients were all untreated before their thyroid surgery. Germline CDR1 reads LGHDT; CDR2 reads YNNKEL (reference sequence). CDR3 length equals 15 residues. The ends were cut back, 6 bases at V and 6 bases at J, with 17 bases in the middle. The sample comes from a study of metastatic and nonmetastatic thyroid tumors. Across the study: Malignant and benign thyroid patients had repertoires compared in peripheral blood and tumor or nodule tissue.

TCRdb reprocessed the PCR reads via MiXCR. The sample includes 20,000 to 25,000 clones, 10% to 11% of them seen just once. Overall study findings and caveats: The study reportedly found significantly higher TCR beta diversity in malignant thyroid tumors than benign nodules, in blood and tumor.

The chain uses TRBV3-1 and TRBJ2-2, with TRBD2 as a possible D gene (5 bases). The source is a female donor with papillary thyroid cancer or a benign thyroid nodule (not recorded which). Some clones in this sample may be carry-over from other donors' samples. Input material: blood. CDR3 DNA sequence: TGTGCCAGCAGTCGAACTTACACCGGGGCCGGGGAGCTGTTTTTT. This codes for CASSRTYTGAGELFF.